This T cell receptor beta chain is drawn from a study of T-cell memory formation after mild COVID-19. Study overall: Largely, TCR clusters stayed within a single donor.

The table lists this clonotype with many counts. Its antigen is currently unknown. Constant-segment primers and 5'RACE yielded cDNA libraries for TCR alpha and TCR beta, each carrying sample barcodes and UMIs. Using its own MiXCR run on the 5' RACE reads, TCRdb lists one record per CDR3 protein. This table holds 5,500 to 6,500 distinct CDR3 sequences, roughly a fifth found once. The V and J ends lost 0 bases and 2 bases respectively, with 8 bases between them. The CDR3 length is 15 residues. Germline CDR1 reads SGDLS; CDR2 reads YYNGEE. Regarding the study as a whole: Pre-infection memory already had some responding clones, implying cross-reactive memory joined. The main location of contracting CD4+ clones was CM and EM, and that of contracting CD8+ clones was EMRA.

What was sequenced was PBMCs or a T cell subset sorted from them (not recorded which). V gene TRBV9 combines with J gene TRBJ2-2, with a weak D call TRBD2 (6 bases). This sequence originates from an adult woman who had mild COVID-19 (a few samples of this study predate the infection). Cell type and time point are not known. Written as DNA, the CDR3 is TGTGCCAGCAGCGTAGGGGGAGGAAACACCGGGGAGCTGTTTTTT. Translating it yields CASSVGGGNTGELFF.